The rows below give T cell receptor beta chains drawn from one sample of a study of regulatory T cells in long-lasting Graves disease. One entry per CDR3 protein, called by TCRdb with MiXCR from the multiplex PCR reads. The sample has 650,000 to 700,000 distinct CDR3 sequences, around 30% seen once. The specimen was peripheral blood mononuclear cells (PBMCs), collected when the disease was refractory, from a patient treated with antithyroid drugs. The receptors stem from a female donor with Graves disease. CDR3s include the opening cysteine and the closing phenylalanine or tryptophan. The D gene is left open where the match is weak. The size entry is marked missing in some rows and otherwise reads once, few, many or a size class.

D gene: TRBD1
V gene: TRBV30
clone size: .
CDR3 length: 16
J gene: TRBJ1-5
CDR3 protein: CAWSVQTGAFNQPQHF
CDR3 DNA: TGTGCCTGGAGTGTACAAACAGGGGCTTTCAATCAGCCCCAGCATTTT

D gene: .
V gene: TRBV12-3/TRBV12-4
clone size: many
CDR3 length: 14
J gene: TRBJ1-2
CDR3 protein: CASSQDRDFYGYTF
CDR3 DNA: TGTGCCAGCAGCCAAGACCGGGATTTCTATGGCTACACCTTC

D gene: TRBD2
V gene: TRBV5-1
clone size: .
CDR3 length: 15
J gene: TRBJ2-7
CDR3 protein: CASSPLAGFDYEQYF
CDR3 DNA: TGCGCCAGCTCGCCACTAGCGGGATTCGACTACGAGCAGTACTTC

D gene: TRBD1
V gene: TRBV7-3
clone size: .
CDR3 length: 15
J gene: TRBJ1-1
CDR3 protein: CASSPQTGGLAEAFF
CDR3 DNA: TGTGCCAGCAGCCCTCAGACAGGGGGCTTGGCTGAAGCTTTCTTT

D gene: TRBD2
V gene: TRBV2
clone size: few
CDR3 length: 14
J gene: TRBJ2-2
CDR3 protein: CASMKGGYTGELFF
CDR3 DNA: TGTGCCAGCATGAAGGGAGGGTACACCGGGGAGCTGTTTTTT

D gene: .
V gene: TRBV7-2
clone size: few
CDR3 length: 13
J gene: TRBJ1-3
CDR3 protein: CASSLALGNTIYF
CDR3 DNA: TGTGCCAGCAGCTTAGCTTTGGGAAACACCATATATTTT

D gene: .
V gene: TRBV6-1
clone size: .
CDR3 length: 12
J gene: TRBJ2-7
CDR3 protein: CASSTSVYEQYF
CDR3 DNA: TGTGCCAGCAGTACCTCCGTCTACGAGCAGTACTTC

D gene: .
V gene: TRBV2
clone size: few
CDR3 length: 17
J gene: TRBJ2-3
CDR3 protein: CASSLRLPGLYTDTQYF
CDR3 DNA: TGTGCCAGCAGTCTTCGACTGCCTGGACTATACACAGATACGCAGTATTTT

D gene: TRBD1
V gene: TRBV12-3/TRBV12-4
clone size: many
CDR3 length: 16
J gene: TRBJ1-1
CDR3 protein: CASSLALSRTGPEAFF
CDR3 DNA: TGTGCCAGCAGTTTAGCGTTGAGCCGGACAGGGCCTGAAGCTTTCTTT

D gene: .
V gene: TRBV6-1
clone size: few
CDR3 length: 15
J gene: TRBJ2-3
CDR3 protein: CASRPVGRGTDTQYF
CDR3 DNA: TGTGCCAGCAGACCAGTCGGGAGAGGCACAGATACGCAGTATTTT

D gene: .
V gene: TRBV19
clone size: .
CDR3 length: 13
J gene: TRBJ1-2
CDR3 protein: CASMPDSNYGYTF
CDR3 DNA: TGTGCCAGTATGCCGGACAGTAACTATGGCTACACCTTC

D gene: TRBD1
V gene: TRBV27
clone size: few
CDR3 length: 14
J gene: TRBJ1-5
CDR3 protein: CASRPDRGGQPQHF
CDR3 DNA: TGTGCCAGCAGGCCTGACAGGGGAGGACAGCCCCAGCATTTT

D gene: TRBD1
V gene: TRBV5-1
clone size: once
CDR3 length: 15
J gene: TRBJ1-3
CDR3 protein: CASSSRQGTGNTIYF
CDR3 DNA: TGCGCCAGCAGCTCTCGACAGGGAACTGGAAACACCATATATTTT

D gene: .
V gene: TRBV7-9
clone size: few
CDR3 length: 14
J gene: TRBJ1-6
CDR3 protein: CASSLSRRDSPLHF
CDR3 DNA: TGTGCCAGCAGCTTATCCCGACGGGATTCACCCCTCCACTTT

D gene: .
V gene: TRBV7-9
clone size: many
CDR3 length: 14
J gene: TRBJ1-1
CDR3 protein: CASSSGHLNTEAFF
CDR3 DNA: TGTGCCAGCAGCTCCGGACACTTGAACACTGAAGCTTTCTTT

D gene: .
V gene: TRBV2
clone size: few
CDR3 length: 13
J gene: TRBJ2-7
CDR3 protein: CATSSEKGPKRYF
CDR3 DNA: TGTGCCACCTCTAGCGAAAAGGGACCTAAAAGGTACTTC

D gene: .
V gene: TRBV19
clone size: few
CDR3 length: 14
J gene: TRBJ2-2
CDR3 protein: CASLQGANTGELFF
CDR3 DNA: TGTGCCAGTCTTCAGGGAGCGAACACCGGGGAGCTGTTTTTT

D gene: .
V gene: TRBV29-1
clone size: .
CDR3 length: 14
J gene: TRBJ1-1
CDR3 protein: CSVRSGSSLTEAFF
CDR3 DNA: TGCAGCGTTCGGAGCGGTTCTTCACTCACTGAAGCTTTCTTT

D gene: TRBD2
V gene: TRBV12-3/TRBV12-4
clone size: .
CDR3 length: 15
J gene: TRBJ2-3
CDR3 protein: CASTLRAGASDTQYF
CDR3 DNA: TGTGCCAGCACTCTGAGAGCGGGAGCCTCAGATACGCAGTATTTT

D gene: .
V gene: TRBV6-1
clone size: .
CDR3 length: 12
J gene: TRBJ2-7
CDR3 protein: CASSPGEDEQYF
CDR3 DNA: TGTGCCAGCAGTCCGGGGGAGGACGAGCAGTACTTC

D gene: .
V gene: TRBV7-9
clone size: few
CDR3 length: 14
J gene: TRBJ2-7
CDR3 protein: CASSWDMSSYEQYF
CDR3 DNA: TGTGCCAGCAGCTGGGACATGAGTTCTTACGAGCAGTACTTC

D gene: .
V gene: TRBV4-1
clone size: once
CDR3 length: 15
J gene: TRBJ1-5
CDR3 protein: CASSHQEGGRQPQHF
CDR3 DNA: TGCGCCAGCAGCCATCAAGAGGGGGGGCGTCAGCCCCAGCATTTT

D gene: TRBD1
V gene: TRBV12-3/TRBV12-4
clone size: many
CDR3 length: 13
J gene: TRBJ1-2
CDR3 protein: CASSRRQGDGYTF
CDR3 DNA: TGTGCCAGCAGTCGTAGACAGGGGGATGGCTACACCTTC

D gene: .
V gene: TRBV6-1
clone size: .
CDR3 length: 12
J gene: TRBJ1-2
CDR3 protein: CASRDWNYGYTF
CDR3 DNA: TGTGCCAGCAGGGACTGGAACTATGGCTACACCTTC

D gene: .
V gene: TRBV7-9
clone size: .
CDR3 length: 12
J gene: TRBJ1-5
CDR3 protein: CASSLKSQPQHF
CDR3 DNA: TGTGCCAGCAGCTTAAAGAGTCAGCCCCAGCATTTT

D gene: .
V gene: TRBV5-1
clone size: many
CDR3 length: 13
J gene: TRBJ1-1
CDR3 protein: CASSGIVNTEAFF
CDR3 DNA: TGCGCCAGCAGTGGGATAGTGAACACTGAAGCTTTCTTT

D gene: TRBD1
V gene: TRBV20-1
clone size: .
CDR3 length: 12
J gene: TRBJ2-7
CDR3 protein: CSAAGQGYEQYF
CDR3 DNA: TGCAGTGCTGCCGGACAGGGCTACGAGCAGTACTTC

D gene: TRBD2
V gene: TRBV20-1
clone size: .
CDR3 length: 17
J gene: TRBJ2-1
CDR3 protein: CSARGLAGGRPYNEQFF
CDR3 DNA: TGCAGTGCTAGAGGCCTAGCGGGAGGGAGACCCTACAATGAGCAGTTCTTC

D gene: TRBD2
V gene: TRBV5-6
clone size: .
CDR3 length: 16
J gene: TRBJ2-5
CDR3 protein: CASSLDVPAGGETQYF
CDR3 DNA: TGTGCCAGCAGCTTGGATGTTCCAGCGGGAGGAGAGACCCAGTACTTC

D gene: .
V gene: TRBV15
clone size: many
CDR3 length: 15
J gene: TRBJ1-6
CDR3 protein: CATSRDAGHNSPLHF
CDR3 DNA: TGTGCCACCAGCAGAGATGCAGGGCATAATTCACCCCTCCACTTT